This TCR beta chain is drawn from a study of blood T cells in healthy people across ages. Study overall: Capture via template switching afforded approximately one barcoded beta molecule per two T cells.

Study conclusions and caveats: Comparison with aged donors showed that long-lived donors had more naive CD4+ cells and higher diversity.

Germline V CDR1 and CDR2: LGHNA, YSLEER. V lost 0 bases and J lost 5, with 13 bases in between. The CDR3 is 15 amino acids. This clonotype was counted many times. The antigen is not known. Then a second PCR, running about 6 to 11 cycles, was carried out with a sample-barcoded 5' primer and a J-beta primer mix. Each cDNA molecule received a tag from a template-switch adaptor that had 12 random nucleotides. TCRdb redid the calling of the 5' RACE reads with MiXCR, one entry per CDR3 protein. This sample has over 550,000 distinct CDR3 sequences, with approximately 30% found just once. The clonotype was recovered from a woman aged 80 or older in good health. The genes are TRBV4-3 and TRBJ2-5; D perhaps matches TRBD2 (6 bases). The sequenced sample consisted of blood. The CDR3 DNA is TGCGCCAGCAGCCAAGATGGTGGGGGGTCTGAGACCCAGTACTTC. This codes for CASSQDGGGSETQYF.